This T cell receptor (beta chain) stems from a study of cytomegalovirus exposure and HLA in healthy donors. Study details: Ancestry clustering placed about 80% of about 400 genotyped donors in the Caucasian-associated cluster. Findings and caveats of the study: Sequencing probably produced one cluster of sequence variants that were highly shared. Accurate predictions that matched the HLA-A and HLA-B alleles of most subjects were reportedly made from TCR beta sequences.

The PCR had 60 Vbeta and 13 Jbeta primers. Some clones are missing from TCRdb's copy, which holds only in-frame ones; the method was immunoSEQ multiplex PCR. Here the sample spans over 150,000 clones, around 68% being singletons. Concerning this clone: Its matching antigen is unknown.

This CDR3 comprises 15 residues. Germline CDR1 is SGHNT and CDR2 is YENEEA. V dropped 5 bases and J dropped 4; count of bases not matched to a gene: 7. Sequencing was done on a sample of PBMCs. This chain uses TRBV11-3 with TRBJ2-1; 8 nucleotides align to TRBD2. This receptor was taken from a young man in good health and CMV-seronegative. This CDR3 reads CASSRGGGGYNEQFF. CDR3 nucleotides: TGTGCCAGCAGCCGGGGGGGCGGCGGTTACAATGAGCAGTTCTTC. Supplemented by reference TRBV11-3 and TRBJ2-1, the full variable domain reads EAGVVQSPRYKIIEKKQPVAFWCNPISGHNTLYWYLQNLGQGPELLIRYENEEAVDDSQLPKDRFSAERLKGVDSTLKIQPAELGDSAVYLCASSRGGGGYNEQFFGPGTRLTVL.